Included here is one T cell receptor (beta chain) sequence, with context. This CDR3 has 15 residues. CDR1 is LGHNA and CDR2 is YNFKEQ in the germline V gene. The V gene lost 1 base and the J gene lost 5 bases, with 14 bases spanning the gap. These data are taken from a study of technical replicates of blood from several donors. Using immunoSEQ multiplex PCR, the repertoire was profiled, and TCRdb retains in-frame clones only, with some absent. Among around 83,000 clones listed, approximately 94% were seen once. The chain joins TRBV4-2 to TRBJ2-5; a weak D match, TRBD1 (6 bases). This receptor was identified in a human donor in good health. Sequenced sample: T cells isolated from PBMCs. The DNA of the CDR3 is TGTGCCAGCAGCCAAGTCTCCGGGACACGGGAGACCCAGTACTTC. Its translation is CASSQVSGTRETQYF.